Detailed here is one T cell receptor (beta chain). Its matching antigen is unknown. Produced via immunoSEQ multiplex PCR; TCRdb's table is partial and in-frame only. The sample consists of about 180,000 clones, 90% to 95% of them appearing once. The germline CDR1 and CDR2 sequences are LNHDA and SQIVND (reference sequence). V lost 2 bases and J lost 1, with 18 bases in between. The CDR3 runs 18 residues. The record originates from a study of shared clonotypes between healthy human individuals. General study results and limits: Among several donors, approximately 4.6% of naive CD4 clonotypes were found in common.

J is TRBJ1-3 and V is TRBV19; a possible D gene is TRBD1 (6 bases). Sequenced sample: naive CD4+ T cells sorted from blood. Subset here: CD45RA+ positively selected. The sequence was obtained from a woman under 40 in good health. In DNA, the CDR3 is TGTGCCAGTAGTATATCCGGCCGGGGGGGCTGGTCTGGAAACACCATATATTTT. Protein product: CASSISGRGGWSGNTIYF.